The source of this TCR beta chain is a study of beta chain features in type 1 diabetes. Study-level information: The number of sorted cells examined across all samples was 107,917,701.

The authors took one heparinised blood draw, averaging approximately 110 mL, from each donor. TCRB transcripts that were expressed got sequenced, as all of the isolated RNA had been reverse transcribed. Profiled with immunoSEQ multiplex PCR; TCRdb holds only in-frame clones, not every one. This sample yields 400,000 or so clones, of which about 10% are seen a single time; 0.6% belongs to the top ten. Study-level points and caveats: Type 1 diabetes patients had VDJ junctions that carried fewer insertions and more deletions. TCRB CDR3s from Type 1 diabetes patients were moderately but significantly shorter in all four CD4+ subsets. Because the template was cDNA, high-expressing cells might be over-represented.

The germline gives CDR1 SEHNR, CDR2 FQNEAQ (reference sequence). The CDR3 sequence is 15 residues long. J lost 1 base, V lost 3 bases, and 1 base had no gene match. Note on this clone: Its specificity is unknown.

The V gene is TRBV7-9, the J gene TRBJ2-7; TRBD2 matches 12 bases. What was sequenced was central memory CD4+ T cells from blood. The TCR originated in a man younger than 45 with type 1 diabetes. CDR3: CASSLTSGGSYEQYF. CDR3 sequence (DNA): TGTGCCAGCAGCTTGACTAGCGGGGGATCCTACGAGCAGTACTTC.